A single T cell receptor (beta chain) is shown here with its context. As yet, its antigen is unknown. Treatment indicated: roughly ten-day PBMC culture with coronavirus spike peptide pools or control peptides (ViraFEST assay). Per-well cultures of millions of PBMCs received around 9.9 IU/ml IL-2 and 10 ug/ml peptide pools. The data derive from a study of vaccination and CD4 T cells after COVID-19. The overall study: Ranging from 14 to 241, the interval between dose two and post-vaccine sampling had a median of roughly 2.5 months.

V shed 3 bases and J shed 4 bases, with 16 bases lying between them. Germline V CDR1 and CDR2: SGDLS, YYNGEE. The CDR3 length is 15 residues. Study-level results: Convalescent patients' clones that were vaccine-specific were spike mono-reactive in 304 of 307 cases.

The Oncomine TCR Beta short-read assay was applied to DNA of cultured CD4+ T cells. Researchers extracted genomic DNA from CD4+ T cells that had been cultured. TCRdb reprocessed the PCR reads via MiXCR and lists one record per CDR3 protein. Here the sample spans about 10,000 distinct CDR3 sequences, less than 70% being singletons. The receptor comes from a human donor who had recovered from COVID-19. J is TRBJ1-1 and V is TRBV9; weak D call: TRBD1 (5 bases). Material for sequencing was CD4+ T cells from blood, cultured in vitro. CDR3 in amino acids: CASSAVGRGGTEAFF. CDR3 nucleotides: TGTGCCAGCAGCGCAGTGGGGCGTGGGGGCACTGAAGCTTTCTTT.